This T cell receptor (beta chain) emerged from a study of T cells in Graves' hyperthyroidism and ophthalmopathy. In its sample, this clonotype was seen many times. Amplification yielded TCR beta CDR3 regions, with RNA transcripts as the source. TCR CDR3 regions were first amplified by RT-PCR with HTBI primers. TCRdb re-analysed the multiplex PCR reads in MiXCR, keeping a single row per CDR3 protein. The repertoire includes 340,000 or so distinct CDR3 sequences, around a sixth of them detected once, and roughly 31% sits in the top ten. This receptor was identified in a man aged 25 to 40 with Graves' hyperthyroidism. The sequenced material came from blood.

CDR3 DNA: TGTGCCAGCAGCCAAAATACAGGGGCGGGCGAGCAGTACTTC. Translating it yields CASSQNTGAGEQYF. V and J are TRBV3-1 and TRBJ2-7; 7 bases are shared with TRBD1. The CDR3 spans 14 residues. The trim removed 2 bases at V and 6 bases at J, leaving 7 bases unmatched. Germline CDR1 is LGHDT and CDR2 is YNNKEL (reference sequence).